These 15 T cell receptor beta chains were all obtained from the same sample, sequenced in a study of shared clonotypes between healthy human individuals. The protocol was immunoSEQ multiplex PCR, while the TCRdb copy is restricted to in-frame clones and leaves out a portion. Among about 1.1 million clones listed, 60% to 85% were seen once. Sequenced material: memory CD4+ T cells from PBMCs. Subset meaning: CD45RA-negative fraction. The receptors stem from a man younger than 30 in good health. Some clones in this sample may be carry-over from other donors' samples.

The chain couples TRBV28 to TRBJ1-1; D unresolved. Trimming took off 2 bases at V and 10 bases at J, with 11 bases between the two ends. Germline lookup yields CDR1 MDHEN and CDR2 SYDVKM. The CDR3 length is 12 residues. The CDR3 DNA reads TGTGCCAGCAGTTTACAAGGATCTTCAGCTTTCTTT. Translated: CASSLQGSSAFF.

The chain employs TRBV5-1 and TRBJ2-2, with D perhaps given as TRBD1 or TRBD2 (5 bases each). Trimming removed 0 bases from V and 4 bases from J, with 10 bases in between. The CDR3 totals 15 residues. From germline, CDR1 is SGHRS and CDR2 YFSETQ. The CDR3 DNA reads TGCGCCAGCAGCTTGGCCGAGGGACGCACCGGGGAGCTGTTTTTT. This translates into CASSLAEGRTGELFF.

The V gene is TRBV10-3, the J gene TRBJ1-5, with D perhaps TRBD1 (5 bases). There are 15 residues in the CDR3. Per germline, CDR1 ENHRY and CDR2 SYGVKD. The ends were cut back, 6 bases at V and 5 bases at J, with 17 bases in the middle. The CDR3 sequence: CAIRLNRDPYQPQHF. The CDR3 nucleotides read TGTGCCATCAGGCTTAACCGGGACCCGTATCAGCCCCAGCATTTT.

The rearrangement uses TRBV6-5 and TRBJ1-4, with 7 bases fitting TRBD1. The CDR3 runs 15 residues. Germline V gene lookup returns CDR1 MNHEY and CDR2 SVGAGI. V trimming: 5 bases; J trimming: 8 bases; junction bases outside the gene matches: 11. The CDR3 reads CASSPEGARREKLFF. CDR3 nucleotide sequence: TGTGCCAGCAGTCCTGAGGGGGCCAGGAGGGAAAAACTGTTTTTT.

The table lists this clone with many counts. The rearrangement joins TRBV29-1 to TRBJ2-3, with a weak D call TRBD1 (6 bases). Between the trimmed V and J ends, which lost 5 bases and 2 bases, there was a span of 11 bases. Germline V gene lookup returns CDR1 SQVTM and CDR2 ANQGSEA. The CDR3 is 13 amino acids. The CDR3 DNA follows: TGCAGCGTTAATGGACAGTACACAGATACGCAGTATTTT. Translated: CSVNGQYTDTQYF.

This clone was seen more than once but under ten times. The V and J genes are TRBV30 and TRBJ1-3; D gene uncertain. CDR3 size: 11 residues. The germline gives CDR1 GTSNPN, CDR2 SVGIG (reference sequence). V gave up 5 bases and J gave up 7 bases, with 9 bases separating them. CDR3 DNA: TGTGCCTGGGCCAGTGGGAACACCATATATTTT. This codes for CAWASGNTIYF.

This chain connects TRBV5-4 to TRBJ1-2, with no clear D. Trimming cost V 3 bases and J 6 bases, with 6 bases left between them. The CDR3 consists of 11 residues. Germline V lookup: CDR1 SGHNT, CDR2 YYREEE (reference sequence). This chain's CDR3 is CASSYYDGYTF. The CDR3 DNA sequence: TGTGCCAGCAGCTACTATGATGGCTACACCTTC.

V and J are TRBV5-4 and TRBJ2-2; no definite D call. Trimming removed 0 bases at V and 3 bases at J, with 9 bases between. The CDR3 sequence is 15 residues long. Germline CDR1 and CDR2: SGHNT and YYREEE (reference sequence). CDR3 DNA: TGTGCCAGCAGCTTGGCAGGCGCATACACCGGGGAGCTGTTTTTT. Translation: CASSLAGAYTGELFF.

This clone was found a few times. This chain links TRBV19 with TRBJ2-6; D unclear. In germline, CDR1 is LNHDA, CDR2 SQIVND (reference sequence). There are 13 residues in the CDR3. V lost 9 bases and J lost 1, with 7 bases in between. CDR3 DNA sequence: TGTGCCAGCAAGGGATCTGGGGCCAACGTCCTGACTTTC. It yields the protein CASKGSGANVLTF.

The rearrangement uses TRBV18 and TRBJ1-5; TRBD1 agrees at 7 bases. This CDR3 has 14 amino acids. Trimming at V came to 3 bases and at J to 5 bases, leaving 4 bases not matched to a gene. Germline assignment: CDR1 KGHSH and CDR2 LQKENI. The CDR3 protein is CASSPTGDYQPQHF. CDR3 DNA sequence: TGTGCCAGCTCACCCACAGGGGATTATCAGCCCCAGCATTTT. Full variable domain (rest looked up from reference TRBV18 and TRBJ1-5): NAGVMQNPRHLVRRRGQEARLRCSPMKGHSHVYWYRQLPEEGLKFMVYLQKENIIDESGMPKERFSAEFPKEGPSILRIQQVVRGDSAAYFCASSPTGDYQPQHFGDGTRLSIL.

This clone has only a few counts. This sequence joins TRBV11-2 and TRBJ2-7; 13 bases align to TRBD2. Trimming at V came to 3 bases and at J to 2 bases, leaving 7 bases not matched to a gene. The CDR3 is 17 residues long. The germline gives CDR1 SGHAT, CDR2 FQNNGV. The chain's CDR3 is CASSFPSTSGRTYEQYF. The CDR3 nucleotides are TGTGCCAGCAGCTTCCCCTCGACTAGCGGGAGGACCTACGAGCAGTACTTC.

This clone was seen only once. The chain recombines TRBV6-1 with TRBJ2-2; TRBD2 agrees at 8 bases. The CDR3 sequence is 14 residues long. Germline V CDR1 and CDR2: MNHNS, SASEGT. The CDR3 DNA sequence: TGTGCTATCGGGGCGGGAGGGAACACCGGGGAGCTGTTTTTT. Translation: CAIGAGGNTGELFF.

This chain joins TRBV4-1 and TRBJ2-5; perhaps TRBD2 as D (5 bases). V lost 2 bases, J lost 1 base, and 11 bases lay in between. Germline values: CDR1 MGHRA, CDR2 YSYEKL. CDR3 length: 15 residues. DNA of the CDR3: TGCGCCAGCAGCCAAACGCGGACTGCCCAAGAGACCCAGTACTTC. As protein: CASSQTRTAQETQYF.

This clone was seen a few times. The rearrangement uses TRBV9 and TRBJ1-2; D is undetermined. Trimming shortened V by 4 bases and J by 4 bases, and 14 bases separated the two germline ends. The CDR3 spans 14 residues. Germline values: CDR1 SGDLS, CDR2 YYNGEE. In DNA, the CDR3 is TGTGCCAGCAGCCCCTCGACCGACCCCTATGGCTACACCTTC. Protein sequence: CASSPSTDPYGYTF.

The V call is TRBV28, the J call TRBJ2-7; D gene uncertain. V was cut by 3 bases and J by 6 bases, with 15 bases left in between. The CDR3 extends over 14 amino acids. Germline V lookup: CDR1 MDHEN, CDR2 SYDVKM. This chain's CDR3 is CASSLLNVPSEQYF. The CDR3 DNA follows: TGTGCCAGCAGTTTGCTTAACGTACCCAGCGAGCAGTACTTC.